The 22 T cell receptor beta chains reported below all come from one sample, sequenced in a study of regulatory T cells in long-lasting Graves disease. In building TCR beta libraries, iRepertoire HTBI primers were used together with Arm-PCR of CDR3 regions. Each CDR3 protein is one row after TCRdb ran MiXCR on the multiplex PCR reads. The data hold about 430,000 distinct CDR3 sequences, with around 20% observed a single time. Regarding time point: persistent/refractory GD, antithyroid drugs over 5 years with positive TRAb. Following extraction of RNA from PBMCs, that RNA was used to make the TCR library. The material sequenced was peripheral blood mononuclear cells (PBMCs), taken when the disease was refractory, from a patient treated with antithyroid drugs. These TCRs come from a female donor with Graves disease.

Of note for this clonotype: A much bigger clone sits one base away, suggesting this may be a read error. CDR3 in amino acids: CASNQGLARETQYF. Here the CDR3 DNA reads TGTGCCAGCAATCAAGGGCTGGCCAGGGAGACCCAGTACTTC. This chain joins TRBV5-1 and TRBJ2-5; D gene ambiguous. From germline, CDR1 is SGHRS and CDR2 YFSETQ. The CDR3 is 14 amino acids.

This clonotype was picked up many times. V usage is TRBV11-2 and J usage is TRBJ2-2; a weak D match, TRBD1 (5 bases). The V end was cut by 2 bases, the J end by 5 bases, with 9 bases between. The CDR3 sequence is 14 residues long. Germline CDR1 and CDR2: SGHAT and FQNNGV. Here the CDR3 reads CASSLQGVTGELFF. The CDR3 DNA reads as TGTGCCAGCAGCTTACAGGGCGTTACCGGGGAGCTGTTTTTT.

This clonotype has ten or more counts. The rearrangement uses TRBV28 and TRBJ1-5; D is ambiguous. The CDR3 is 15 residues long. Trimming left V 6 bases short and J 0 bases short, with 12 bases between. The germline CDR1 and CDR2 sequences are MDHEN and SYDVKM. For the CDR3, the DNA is TGTGCCAGCAGGGGAGGAAGATATAGCAATCAGCCCCAGCATTTT. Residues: CASRGGRYSNQPQHF.

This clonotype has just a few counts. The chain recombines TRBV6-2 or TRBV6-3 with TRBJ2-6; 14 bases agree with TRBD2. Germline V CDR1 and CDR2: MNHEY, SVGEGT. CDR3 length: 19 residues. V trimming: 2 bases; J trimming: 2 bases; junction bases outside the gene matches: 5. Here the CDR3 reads CASSYGTSGRSTGANVLTF. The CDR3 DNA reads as TGTGCCAGCAGTTACGGGACTAGCGGGAGAAGTACTGGGGCCAACGTCCTGACTTTC.

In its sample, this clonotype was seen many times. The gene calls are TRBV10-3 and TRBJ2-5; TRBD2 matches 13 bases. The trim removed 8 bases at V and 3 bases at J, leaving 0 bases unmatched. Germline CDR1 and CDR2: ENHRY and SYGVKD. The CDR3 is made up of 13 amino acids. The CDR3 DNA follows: TGTGCCATCGGACTAGCGGGAGAAGAGACCCAGTACTTC. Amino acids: CAIGLAGEETQYF.

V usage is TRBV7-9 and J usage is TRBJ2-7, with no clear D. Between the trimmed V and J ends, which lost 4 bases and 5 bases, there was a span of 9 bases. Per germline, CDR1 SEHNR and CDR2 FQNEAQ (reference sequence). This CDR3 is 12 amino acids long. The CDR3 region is CASSSRVHEQYF. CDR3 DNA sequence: TGTGCCAGCAGCTCACGGGTCCACGAGCAGTACTTC. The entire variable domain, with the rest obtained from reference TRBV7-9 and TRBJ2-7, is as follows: DTGVSQNPRHKITKRGQNVTFRCDPISEHNRLYWYRQTLGQGPEFLTYFQNEAQLEKSRLLSDRFSAERPKGSFSTLEIQRTEQGDSAMYLCASSSRVHEQYFGPGTRLTVT.

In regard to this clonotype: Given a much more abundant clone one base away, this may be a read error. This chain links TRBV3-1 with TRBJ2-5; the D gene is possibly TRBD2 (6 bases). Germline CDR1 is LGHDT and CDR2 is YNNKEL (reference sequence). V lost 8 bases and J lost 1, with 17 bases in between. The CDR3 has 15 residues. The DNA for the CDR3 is TGTGCCAGCGATGGGGGGAGCGGCATCCAAGAGACCCAGTACTTC. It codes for CASDGGSGIQETQYF.

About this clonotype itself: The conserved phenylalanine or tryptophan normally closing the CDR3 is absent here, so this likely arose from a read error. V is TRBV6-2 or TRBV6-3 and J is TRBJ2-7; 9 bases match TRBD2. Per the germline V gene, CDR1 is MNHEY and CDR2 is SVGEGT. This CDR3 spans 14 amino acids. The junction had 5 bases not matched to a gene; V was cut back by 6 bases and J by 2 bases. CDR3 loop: CASSRAGGPYEQYL. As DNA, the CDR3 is TGTGCCAGCAGCCGAGCGGGAGGCCCCTACGAGCAGTACCTC.

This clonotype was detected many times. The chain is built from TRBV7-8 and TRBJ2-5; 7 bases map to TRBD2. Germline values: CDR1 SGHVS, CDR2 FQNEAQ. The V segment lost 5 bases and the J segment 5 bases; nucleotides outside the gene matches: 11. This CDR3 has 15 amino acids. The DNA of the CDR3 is TGTGCCAGCAGCAGCCGGGACTCCGGGGGGGAGACCCAGTACTTC. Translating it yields CASSSRDSGGETQYF.

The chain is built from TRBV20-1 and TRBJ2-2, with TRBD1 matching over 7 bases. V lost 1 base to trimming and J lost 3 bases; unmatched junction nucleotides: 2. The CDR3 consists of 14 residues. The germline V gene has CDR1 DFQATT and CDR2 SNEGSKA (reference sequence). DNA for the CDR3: TGCAGTGCTAGAGTCGACAGGGACACCGGGGAGCTGTTTTTT. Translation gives CSARVDRDTGELFF.

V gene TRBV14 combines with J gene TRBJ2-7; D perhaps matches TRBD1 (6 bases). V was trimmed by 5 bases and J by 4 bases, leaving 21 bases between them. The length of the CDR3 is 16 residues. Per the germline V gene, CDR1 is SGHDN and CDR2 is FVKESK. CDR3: CASSKQGFILGYEQYF. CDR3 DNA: TGTGCCAGCAGCAAACAGGGCTTCATCCTCGGGTACGAGCAGTACTTC.

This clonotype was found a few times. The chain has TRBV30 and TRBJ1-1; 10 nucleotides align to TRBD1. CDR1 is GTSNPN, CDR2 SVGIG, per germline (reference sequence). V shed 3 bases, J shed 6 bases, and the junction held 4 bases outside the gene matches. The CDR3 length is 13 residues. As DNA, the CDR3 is TGTGCCTGGAGCTGGGGGACAGGGGCTGAAGCTTTCTTT. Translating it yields CAWSWGTGAEAFF.

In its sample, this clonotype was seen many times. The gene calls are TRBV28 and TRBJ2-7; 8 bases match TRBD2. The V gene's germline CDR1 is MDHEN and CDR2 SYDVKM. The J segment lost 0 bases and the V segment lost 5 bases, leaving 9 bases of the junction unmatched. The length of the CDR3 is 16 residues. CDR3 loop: CASSHLGGGNSYEQYF. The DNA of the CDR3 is TGTGCCAGCAGTCACCTCGGGGGGGGGAACTCCTACGAGCAGTACTTC.

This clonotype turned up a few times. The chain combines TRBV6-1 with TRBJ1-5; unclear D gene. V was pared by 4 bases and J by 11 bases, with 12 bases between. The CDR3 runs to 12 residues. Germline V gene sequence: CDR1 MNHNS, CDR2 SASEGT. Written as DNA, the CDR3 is TGTGCCAGCAGTGCGATCGCAGGTTCCCAGCATTTT. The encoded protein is CASSAIAGSQHF.

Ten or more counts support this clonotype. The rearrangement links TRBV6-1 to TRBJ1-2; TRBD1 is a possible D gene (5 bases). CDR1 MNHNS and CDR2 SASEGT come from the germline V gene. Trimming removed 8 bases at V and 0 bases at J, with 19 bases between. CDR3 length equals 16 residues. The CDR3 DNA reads TGTGCCAGCTCGCCGGTTACGGAAGGGGCTAACTATGGCTACACCTTC. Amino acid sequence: CASSPVTEGANYGYTF.

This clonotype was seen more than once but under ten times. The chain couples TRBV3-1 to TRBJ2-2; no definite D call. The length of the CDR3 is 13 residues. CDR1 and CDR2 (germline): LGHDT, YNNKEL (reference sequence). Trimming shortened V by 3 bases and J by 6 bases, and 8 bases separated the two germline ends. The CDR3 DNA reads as TGTGCCAGCAGCCAGACCAATGCCGGGGAGCTGTTTTTT. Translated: CASSQTNAGELFF.

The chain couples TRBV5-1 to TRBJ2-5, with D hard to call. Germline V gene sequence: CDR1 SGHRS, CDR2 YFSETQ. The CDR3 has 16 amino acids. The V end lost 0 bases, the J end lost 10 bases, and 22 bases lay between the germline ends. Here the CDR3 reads CASSLAGPQIHSDQYF. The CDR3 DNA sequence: TGCGCCAGCAGCTTGGCCGGCCCCCAGATACACAGCGACCAGTACTTC.

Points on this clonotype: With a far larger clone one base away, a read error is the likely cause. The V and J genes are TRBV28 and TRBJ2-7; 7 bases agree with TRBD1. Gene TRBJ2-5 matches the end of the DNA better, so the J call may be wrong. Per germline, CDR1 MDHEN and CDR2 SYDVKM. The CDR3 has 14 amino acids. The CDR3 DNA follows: TGTGCCAGCAGCCCCTTGGGACAGATAGAGACCCAGTACTTC. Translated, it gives CASSPLGQIETQYF.

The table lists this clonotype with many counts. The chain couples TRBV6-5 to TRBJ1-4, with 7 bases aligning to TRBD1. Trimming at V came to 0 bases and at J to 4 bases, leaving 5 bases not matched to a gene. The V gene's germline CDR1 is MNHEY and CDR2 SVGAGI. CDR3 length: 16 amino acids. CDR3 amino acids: CASSYSLGQRNEKLFF. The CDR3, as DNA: TGTGCCAGCAGTTACTCGCTGGGACAGCGTAATGAAAAACTGTTTTTT.

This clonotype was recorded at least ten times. The DNA for the CDR3 is TGTGCCAGCAGCTTGGAACTTATCAGCGGGAGCCCCACCGGGGAGCTGTTTTTT. Its translation is CASSLELISGSPTGELFF. V and J are TRBV11-2 and TRBJ2-2, with 8 nucleotides matching TRBD2. Unmatched junction bases numbered 13, after V lost 3 bases and J lost 4 bases. The CDR3 length is 18 residues. Germline CDR1 is SGHAT and CDR2 is FQNNGV.

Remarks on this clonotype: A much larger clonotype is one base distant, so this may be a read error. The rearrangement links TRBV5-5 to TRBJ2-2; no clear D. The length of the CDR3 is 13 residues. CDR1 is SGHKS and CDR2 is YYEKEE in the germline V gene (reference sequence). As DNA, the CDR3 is TGTGCCAGCAGCCCGCCGGCGACCGAGGAGCTGTTTTTT. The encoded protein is CASSPPATEELFF.

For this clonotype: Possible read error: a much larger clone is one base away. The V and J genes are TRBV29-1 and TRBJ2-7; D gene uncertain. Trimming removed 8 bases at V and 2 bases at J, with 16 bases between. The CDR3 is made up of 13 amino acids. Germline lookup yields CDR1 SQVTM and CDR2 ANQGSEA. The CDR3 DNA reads TGCAGCATCCTTGACTTTCTCGCCTACGAGCAGTACTTC. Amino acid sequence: CSILDFLAYEQYF.